This is a list of T cell receptor beta chains from one sample in a study of T-cell memory formation after mild COVID-19. TCRdb ran MiXCR on the 5' RACE reads and lists one entry per CDR3 protein. The sample includes around 470,000 distinct CDR3 sequences, 20% of them seen just once. Sequences were obtained from PBMCs or a T cell subset sorted from them (not recorded which). Receptors originate from an adult woman who had mild COVID-19 (a few samples of this study predate the infection). Cell type and time point are not known. CDR3s include the opening cysteine and the closing phenylalanine or tryptophan. D genes are given only for firm matches. Size values are once, few and many counts, or a class for expanded clones, and some rows have none.

size,D,J,V,DNA,CDR3
NA,TRBD1,TRBJ2-7,TRBV30,TGTGCCTGGATCTTGGGACAGGGTATCGGCGAGCAGTACTTC,CAWILGQGIGEQYF
NA,NA,TRBJ1-1,TRBV5-3,TGTGCCAGAAGCTTGGCCGGTGGCGAAGCTTTCTTT,CARSLAGGEAFF
few,NA,TRBJ2-7,TRBV15,TGTGCCACCAGCAGTGAGGACTACGAGCAGTACTTC,CATSSEDYEQYF
many,NA,TRBJ2-7,TRBV15,TGTGCCACCAGCAGATCATTGGGCTACGAGCAGTACTTC,CATSRSLGYEQYF
NA,NA,TRBJ2-1,TRBV24-1,TGTGCCACCAGCGGGCGAGTAGGGGGTCCCTACAATGAGCAGTTCTTC,CATSGRVGGPYNEQFF
few,NA,TRBJ1-5,TRBV6-1,TGTGCCAGCAGTAACCGGCCCCAGCATTTT,CASSNRPQHF
NA,NA,TRBJ1-2,TRBV12-3/TRBV12-4,TGTGCCAGCAGTTTAGATATAGATTCCTATGGCTACACCTTC,CASSLDIDSYGYTF
NA,NA,TRBJ2-2,TRBV28,TGTGCCAGCAGATTTCTGTACAGGGCGGACACCGGGGAGCTGTTTTTT,CASRFLYRADTGELFF
few,NA,TRBJ2-3,TRBV9,TGTGCCAGCAGCGTAACGGGGGTCAGCACAGATACGCAGTATTTT,CASSVTGVSTDTQYF
NA,NA,TRBJ1-6,TRBV7-9,TGTGCCAGCAGCTTAGCAGGAGCCTTTAATTCACCCCTCCACTTT,CASSLAGAFNSPLHF
many,NA,TRBJ2-1,TRBV5-5,TGTGCCAGCAGCATCCCCGGACGAGGTGAGCAGTTCTTC,CASSIPGRGEQFF
few,TRBD1,TRBJ2-1,TRBV5-1,TGCGCCAGCAGCTTGGGTGGGACAGGGCCCTACAATGAGCAGTTCTTC,CASSLGGTGPYNEQFF
NA,NA,TRBJ1-2,TRBV6-5,TGTGCCAGCAGTTACGGGGGCTTCTATGGCTACACCTTC,CASSYGGFYGYTF
NA,TRBD1,TRBJ2-2,TRBV14,TGTGCCAGCAGCCGTCTCCAACAGGGGGTGCGGACCGGGGAGCTGTTTTTT,CASSRLQQGVRTGELFF
NA,NA,TRBJ2-1,TRBV7-3,TGTGCCAGCGCCATTTCCCGGGCAACCTACAATGAGCAGTTCTTC,CASAISRATYNEQFF
NA,NA,TRBJ1-1,TRBV4-3,TGCGCCAGCAGCCAAGATACCAGCCCTTTTGGCACTGAAGCTTTCTTT,CASSQDTSPFGTEAFF
NA,NA,TRBJ2-7,TRBV20-1,TGCAGTGCTAGAGTAGCGATGAGGAGTTACGAGCAGTACTTC,CSARVAMRSYEQYF
few,NA,TRBJ2-2,TRBV6-4,TGTGCCAGCAGCGCCGACAGAAACACCGGGGAGCTGTTTTTT,CASSADRNTGELFF
NA,NA,TRBJ1-1,TRBV4-1,TGCGCCAGCAGCCAAGATCCGGGTCCCGGTGAAGCTTTCTTT,CASSQDPGPGEAFF
NA,TRBD2,TRBJ2-1,TRBV7-9,TGTGCCAGCAGGCGACTAGCGGGAGATGAGCAGTTCTTC,CASRRLAGDEQFF
once,TRBD1,TRBJ1-6,TRBV11-2,TGTGCCAGCAGCTTCGGACAGGACAATTCACCCCTCCACTTT,CASSFGQDNSPLHF
NA,NA,TRBJ2-3,TRBV7-9,TGTGCCAGCAGCTCCTCCAATCAGGGATGGCGGTACACAGATACGCAGTATTTT,CASSSSNQGWRYTDTQYF